This TCR beta chain was identified in a study of cytomegalovirus exposure and HLA in healthy donors. Donors sampled were nominally healthy, though unrecorded immune exposures were likely. In the PCR, 60 Vbeta and 13 Jbeta primers were used. Data came from immunoSEQ multiplex PCR; TCRdb stores just in-frame clones and leaves some out. The sample lists 150,000 to 200,000 clones; approximately 71% were seen once. The ends were cut back, 3 bases at V and 5 bases at J, with 20 bases in the middle. The CDR3 spans 16 residues. The V gene's germline CDR1 is SGHRS and CDR2 YFSETQ. The study's findings and limits: The study designated 150 or so TCR beta chains cytomegalovirus-associated.

On this clone itself: The antigen is undetermined.

The V gene is TRBV5-1, the J gene TRBJ2-5; D is perhaps TRBD1 (5 bases). The receptor was isolated from a man between 18 and 29 years old in good health and CMV-seropositive. Input material: PBMCs. Written as DNA, the CDR3 is TGCGCCAGCAGCTCAATGTATGGCAGGGTGGGGGAGACCCAGTACTTC. It yields the protein CASSSMYGRVGETQYF.